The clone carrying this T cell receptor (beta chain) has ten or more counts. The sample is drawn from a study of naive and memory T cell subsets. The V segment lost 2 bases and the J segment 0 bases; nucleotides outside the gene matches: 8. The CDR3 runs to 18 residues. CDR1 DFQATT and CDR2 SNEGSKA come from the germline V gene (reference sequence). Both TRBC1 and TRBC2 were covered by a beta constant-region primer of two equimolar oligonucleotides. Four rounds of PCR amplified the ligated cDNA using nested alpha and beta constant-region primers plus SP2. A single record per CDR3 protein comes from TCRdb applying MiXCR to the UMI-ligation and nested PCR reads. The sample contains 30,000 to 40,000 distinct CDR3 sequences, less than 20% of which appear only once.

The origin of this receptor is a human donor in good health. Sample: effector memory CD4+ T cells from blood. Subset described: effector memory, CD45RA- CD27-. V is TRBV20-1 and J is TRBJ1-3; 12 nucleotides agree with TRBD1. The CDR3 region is CSARPPGQGAFSGNTIYF. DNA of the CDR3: TGCAGTGCTAGACCCCCGGGACAGGGGGCTTTCTCTGGAAACACCATATATTTT.